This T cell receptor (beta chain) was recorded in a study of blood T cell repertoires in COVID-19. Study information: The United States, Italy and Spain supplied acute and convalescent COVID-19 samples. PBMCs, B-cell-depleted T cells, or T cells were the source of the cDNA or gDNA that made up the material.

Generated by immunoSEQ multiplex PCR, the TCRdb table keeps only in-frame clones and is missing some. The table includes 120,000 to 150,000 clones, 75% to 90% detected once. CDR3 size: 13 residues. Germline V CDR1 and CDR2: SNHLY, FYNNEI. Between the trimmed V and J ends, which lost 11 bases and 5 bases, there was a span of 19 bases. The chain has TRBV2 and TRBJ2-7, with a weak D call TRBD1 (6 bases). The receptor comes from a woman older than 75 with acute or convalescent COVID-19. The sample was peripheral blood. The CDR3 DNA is TGTGCCCTTAACCAGGGGCGCGAGGACGAGCAGTACTTC. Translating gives CALNQGREDEQYF.